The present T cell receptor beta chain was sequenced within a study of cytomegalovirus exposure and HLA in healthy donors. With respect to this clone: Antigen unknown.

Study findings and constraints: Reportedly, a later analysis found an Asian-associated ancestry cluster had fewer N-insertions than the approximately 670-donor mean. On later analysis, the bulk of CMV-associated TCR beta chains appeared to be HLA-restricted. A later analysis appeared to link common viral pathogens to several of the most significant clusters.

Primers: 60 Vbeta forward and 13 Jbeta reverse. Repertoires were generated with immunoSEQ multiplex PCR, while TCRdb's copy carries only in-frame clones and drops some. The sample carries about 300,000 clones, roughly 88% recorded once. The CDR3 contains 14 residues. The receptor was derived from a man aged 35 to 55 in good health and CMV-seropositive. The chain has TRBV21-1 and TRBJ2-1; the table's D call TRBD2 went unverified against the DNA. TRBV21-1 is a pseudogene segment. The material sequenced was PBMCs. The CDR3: CASSNSGKYNEQFF. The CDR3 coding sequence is TGTGCCAGCAGCAATTCGGGAAAATACAATGAGCAGTTCTTC.